This T cell receptor beta chain originates from a study of T cells in Graves' hyperthyroidism and ophthalmopathy. Amplified TCR beta CDR3 regions came from RNA transcripts. HTBI primers drove first-round RT-PCR of the TCR CDR3. A single record per CDR3 protein comes from TCRdb applying MiXCR to the multiplex PCR reads. Here the sample spans 560,000 or so distinct CDR3 sequences, around 46% being singletons. This CDR3 has 13 residues. CDR1 SNHLY and CDR2 FYNNEI come from the germline V gene. Trimming removed 0 bases from V and 10 bases from J, with 12 bases in between. The definition of stable Graves' hyperthyroidism was no ophthalmopathy progression within 18 months. Study-wide points: Among clonotypes expanded in thyroid above 0.001, most were also found in blood.

Only a few counts were recorded for this clonotype. The target antigen is unknown. Sequenced material: peripheral blood or thyroid tissue (not recorded which). The sequence derives from a woman between 18 and 30 years old with Graves' hyperthyroidism. J is TRBJ1-1 and V is TRBV2, with a weak D call TRBD1 (6 bases). CDR3 nucleotide sequence: TGTGCCAGCAGTGAAGCGATCATCAGGGGAGCTTTCTTT. Its translation: CASSEAIIRGAFF. Based on the CDR3 plus reference TRBV2 and TRBJ1-1, the full variable domain is EPEVTQTPSHQVTQMGQEVILRCVPISNHLYFYWYRQILGQKVEFLVSFYNNEISEKSEIFDDQFSVERPDGSNFTLKIRSTKLEDSAMYFCASSEAIIRGAFFGQGTRLTVV.